The next 5 T cell receptor beta chains were all read from a single sample in a study of CD8+ T cells in alopecia areata. Sequencing relied on a cDNA template that was reverse transcribed from extracted RNA. The protocol was immunoSEQ multiplex PCR, while the TCRdb copy is restricted to in-frame clones and leaves out a portion. The table shows approximately 99,000 clones, with 45% to 60% occurring only once. The sequenced sample was NKG2D-low CD8+ T cells sorted from blood. The receptor source for this set is a human donor with alopecia areata.

This clone has just a few counts. The chain links TRBV7-3 to TRBJ2-2; 10 nucleotides line up with TRBD2. The CDR3 is made up of 17 amino acids. The V segment lost 0 bases and the J segment 5 bases; nucleotides outside the gene matches: 6. The germline gives CDR1 SGHTA, CDR2 FQGTGA. The CDR3 nucleotides are TGTGCCAGCAGCTTAACTCCAGGACTAGCGGAGACCGGGGAGCTGTTTTTT. Protein product: CASSLTPGLAETGELFF.

The chain couples TRBV6-6 to TRBJ2-3; no definite D call. Trimming took off 7 bases at V and 2 bases at J, with 10 bases between the two ends. Per the germline V gene, CDR1 is MNHNY and CDR2 is SVGAGI (reference sequence). The CDR3 sequence is 13 residues long. The CDR3 region is CASTSTATDTQYF. The CDR3 DNA sequence: TGTGCCAGCACATCGACTGCCACAGATACGCAGTATTTT.

This clone showed up just a few times. This chain joins TRBV7-3 and TRBJ2-5, with 8 bases matching TRBD2. The CDR3 contains 16 residues. V trimming: 2 bases; J trimming: 5 bases; junction bases outside the gene matches: 10. From germline, CDR1 is SGHTA and CDR2 FQGTGA. The CDR3 nucleotides read TGTGCCAGCAGCTTACGGTCGGCGGGAGGAAGGGAGACCCAGTACTTC. Its protein is CASSLRSAGGRETQYF.

This chain links TRBV6-5 with TRBJ1-1; 7 bases are a match to TRBD1. Germline CDR1 is MNHEY and CDR2 is SVGAGI. This CDR3 spans 14 amino acids. V trimming: 5 bases; J trimming: 3 bases; junction bases outside the gene matches: 6. The CDR3 DNA follows: TGTGCCAGCAGTCCCAAACAGGGGTACACTGAAGCTTTCTTT. Translation gives CASSPKQGYTEAFF.

The V gene is TRBV27, the J gene TRBJ2-7; TRBD2 aligns across 8 bases. Germline V gene sequence: CDR1 MNHEY, CDR2 SMNVEV (reference sequence). The CDR3 has 16 amino acids. After removal of 2 bases from V and 4 bases from J, the junction contained 10 bases not matched to a gene. Here the CDR3 reads CASSLIFRSGSYEQYF. The CDR3 nucleotides are TGTGCCAGCAGTTTAATTTTCAGGAGCGGGAGTTACGAGCAGTACTTC.